Sequencing of this T cell receptor beta chain was carried out in a study of cytomegalovirus exposure and HLA in healthy donors. Study background: Later analysis reported that the roughly 120 validation repertoires shared the platform of the 650 to 700 first-cohort repertoires. The study's findings and limits: TCR beta chains numbering more than 150 were designated cytomegalovirus-associated.

V was clipped by 0 bases and J by 7 bases, with 19 bases between them. This CDR3 contains 16 residues. Germline CDR1 reads SGHAT; CDR2 reads FQNNGV. The table came from immunoSEQ multiplex PCR; TCRdb's copy has only in-frame clones and leaves some out. The data hold under 150,000 clones, with 70% to 90% observed a single time. In the case of this clone: The antigen is not known.

This TCR was sampled from a woman aged 18 to 35 in good health and CMV-seronegative. The sample taken for sequencing was PBMCs. This chain uses TRBV11-2 with TRBJ2-7; TRBD1 might be the D (7 bases). CDR3 protein: CASSLEGQGGAGEQYF. CDR3 in DNA: TGTGCCAGCAGCTTAGAGGGGCAGGGGGGCGCCGGGGAGCAGTACTTC.